One and the same sample provided the 5 T cell receptor beta chains below, sequenced in a study of control samples from healthy donors and cancer patients. Repertoires were generated with immunoSEQ multiplex PCR, while TCRdb's copy carries only in-frame clones and drops some. Its table records about 210,000 clones. The sample comprised blood. The source of these receptors is a woman in her 30s in good health.

This chain uses TRBV6-5 with TRBJ2-7; 10 bases line up with TRBD1. J lost 3 bases, V lost 7 bases, and 9 bases had no gene match. The CDR3 is made up of 15 amino acids. Looked up from germline, CDR1 is MNHEY and CDR2 is SVGAGI. The CDR3 nucleotides are TGTGCCAGCAACCCTAAAGGGACAGGGGTCTACGAGCAGTACTTC. The encoded protein is CASNPKGTGVYEQYF.

The gene calls are TRBV6-5 and TRBJ2-2; the D call may be TRBD1 or TRBD2 (5 bases each). The CDR3 sequence is 15 residues long. Germline V gene lookup returns CDR1 MNHEY and CDR2 SVGAGI. The V end lost 0 bases, the J end lost 5 bases, and 10 bases lay between the germline ends. The CDR3 DNA sequence: TGTGCCAGCAGTTACTCGGGGGTAGGGACCGGGGAGCTGTTTTTT. Amino acids: CASSYSGVGTGELFF.

This rearrangement joins TRBV6-1 to TRBJ1-5; 8 bases are shared with TRBD1. Trimming at V came to 4 bases and at J to 0 bases, leaving 8 bases not matched to a gene. The CDR3 is 17 amino acids. The V gene's germline CDR1 is MNHNS and CDR2 SASEGT. DNA for the CDR3: TGTGCCAGCAGTGGAGCGGGACAGGTCAATAGCAATCAGCCCCAGCATTTT. Translated: CASSGAGQVNSNQPQHF.

The V gene is TRBV28, the J gene TRBJ1-3; D ambiguous. The germline V gene encodes CDR1 MDHEN and CDR2 SYDVKM. The V end lost 7 bases, the J end lost 4 bases, and 14 bases lay between the germline ends. CDR3 size: 14 residues. This CDR3 reads CASIQSRAGNTIYF. The DNA for the CDR3 is TGTGCCAGCATTCAATCCCGCGCGGGAAACACCATATATTTT.

This sequence joins TRBV4-1 and TRBJ2-7; the D is unclear. Per germline, CDR1 MGHRA and CDR2 YSYEKL. Trimming shortened V by 1 base and J by 6 bases, and 4 bases separated the two germline ends. This CDR3 has 11 residues. The DNA for the CDR3 is TGCGCCAGCAGCCAAGTAGGCGAGCAGTACTTC. Residues: CASSQVGEQYF.